One sample yielded the 3 T cell receptor beta chains listed below, sequenced in a study of blood T cell repertoires in COVID-19. Assay: immunoSEQ multiplex PCR; the TCRdb copy retains only in-frame clones and omits some. The sample includes fewer than 350,000 clones, under 90% of them seen just once. The sequencing input was PBMCs or T cells enriched from blood (not recorded which). These receptors came from a man aged 60-69 years who had recovered from COVID-19.

This rearrangement joins TRBV7-9 to TRBJ2-2, with D perhaps TRBD2 (6 bases). This CDR3 has 14 amino acids. Between the trimmed V and J ends, which lost 2 bases and 6 bases, there was a span of 10 bases. The germline CDR1 and CDR2 sequences are SEHNR and FQNEAQ (reference sequence). CDR3 coding DNA: TGTGCCAGCAGCTTATTATCGGGGGCCGGGGAGCTGTTTTTT. Amino acids: CASSLLSGAGELFF.

This chain joins TRBV11-3 and TRBJ2-2; 7 bases map to TRBD1. This CDR3 is built from 16 residues. The V gene end was trimmed by 6 bases and the J gene end by 1 base; junction bases not matched to a gene: 8. CDR1 SGHNT and CDR2 YENEEA come from the germline V gene. The CDR3 here is CASSLGGTENTGELFF. The CDR3 DNA reads TGTGCCAGCAGTCTAGGGGGCACAGAGAACACCGGGGAGCTGTTTTTT.

The genes are TRBV19 and TRBJ2-3; the D gene is possibly TRBD2 (6 bases). The CDR3 is 17 residues long. The V gene's germline CDR1 is LNHDA and CDR2 SQIVND (reference sequence). V shed 8 bases and J shed 0 bases, with 21 bases lying between them. The CDR3 loop reads CASGKRRAGTSTDTQYF. In DNA form, the CDR3 reads TGTGCCAGTGGAAAGAGGAGGGCGGGGACTAGCACAGATACGCAGTATTTT.